The clone carrying this T cell receptor beta chain has more than one count but fewer than ten. Its target is unknown. The tumor samples were collected prior to definitive surgery or chemotherapy. This entry is derived from a study of high-grade serous ovarian cancer treatment subgroups. Notes on the study in general: Without spatial data, bulk sequencing limits insight into HGSC tumor diversity.

Germline V gene sequence: CDR1 LNHDA, CDR2 SQIVND (reference sequence). V was shortened by 4 bases and J by 0 bases, with 3 bases between the two germline ends. The CDR3 has 12 amino acids. TCRdb's copy holds only in-frame clones and misses some; the assay was immunoSEQ multiplex PCR. The sample includes 7,500 to 8,000 clones, more than 55% of them seen just once. This clonotype was obtained from a human donor with high-grade serous ovarian cancer. The rearrangement joins TRBV19 to TRBJ1-2, with no clear D. Sequenced sample: tumor tissue. CDR3 protein: CASSRANYGYTF. The CDR3 DNA is TGTGCCAGTAGTAGAGCTAACTATGGCTACACCTTC. Looking up the rest from reference TRBV19 and TRBJ1-2 gives the full variable domain: DGGITQSPKYLFRKEGQNVTLSCEQNLNHDAMYWYRQDPGQGLRLIYYSQIVNDFQKGDIAEGYSVSREKKESFPLTVTSAQKNPTAFYLCASSRANYGYTFGSGTRLTVV.